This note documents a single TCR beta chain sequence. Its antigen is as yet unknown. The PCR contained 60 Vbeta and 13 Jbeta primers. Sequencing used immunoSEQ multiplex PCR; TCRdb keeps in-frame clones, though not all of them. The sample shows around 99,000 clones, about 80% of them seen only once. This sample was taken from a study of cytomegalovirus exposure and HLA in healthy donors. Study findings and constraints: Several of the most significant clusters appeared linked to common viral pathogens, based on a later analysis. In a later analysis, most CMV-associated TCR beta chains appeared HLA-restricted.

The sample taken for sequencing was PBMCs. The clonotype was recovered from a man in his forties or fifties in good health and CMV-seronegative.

The CDR3 nucleotides read TGTGCCAGCAGCCTAGGGAGGCAAGAGACCCAGTACTTC. Amino acid sequence: CASSLGRQETQYF. The V and J genes are TRBV11-2 and TRBJ2-5, with D perhaps matching TRBD2 (6 bases). Between the trimmed V and J ends, which lost 5 bases and 2 bases, there was a span of 9 bases. Germline V gene data show CDR1 as SGHAT and CDR2 as FQNNGV. CDR3 length: 13 residues.